Sequencing of this T cell receptor beta chain was carried out in a study of HIV-infected patients and healthy controls. This clonotype has ten or more counts. cDNA was made from 400 to 500 ng RNA using alpha and beta constant primers. Using multiplexing indices, alpha and beta chain libraries were generated apart by chain-specific third strand synthesis. TCRdb re-derived calls from the 5' RACE reads in MiXCR, one entry per CDR3 protein. The table records more than 15,000 distinct CDR3 sequences, more than 7.5% of them present only once. Antiretroviral therapy had run roughly three months, about 14 weeks, before follow-up blood collection. Whole blood was used without fractionation, so all unsorted peripheral T cells were included. Exclusions covered tumors, febrile or AIDS-related illness, and hepatitis B or C coinfection. CDR3 length: 17 amino acids. Germline V gene lookup returns CDR1 SGHRS and CDR2 YFSETQ. Trimming pared 0 bases from V and 1 base from J, leaving 15 bases between.

The chain joins TRBV5-1 to TRBJ2-3; a possible D gene is TRBD2 (6 bases). The sequence was collected from an adult with HIV infection. The sequencing here drew on blood, taken during antiretroviral therapy. The CDR3 nucleotides are TGCGCCAGCAGCTTGGGAGGGTCTAGCGCCCGCACAGATACGCAGTATTTT. It yields the protein CASSLGGSSARTDTQYF.